The present entry profiles one T cell receptor (beta chain) with its context. Its antigen is undetermined. Only in-frame clones appear in the TCRdb table, and some are missing; sequencing was by immunoSEQ multiplex PCR. The sample has around 5,200 clones; 55% to 80% are singletons. The data were obtained in a study of CD8 T cell repertoires and HIV-1 epitope variants. Study at large: Twenty-five autologous and known Gag and Nef epitope variant peptides each stimulated T cells separately.

Trimming left V 5 bases short and J 3 bases short, with 13 bases between. There are 14 residues in the CDR3. The germline gives CDR1 SGHTA, CDR2 FQGNSA. Study-wide results and limits: The TAALDMSHF plasma variant had no responses, unlike KF9 (five clonotypes) and HW9 (one). Under 10 antigen-specific TCR beta clonotypes were found; about six seemed cross-reactive to variants. Beta chains alone show antigen proliferation, not cytokine profile or function.

The material sequenced was cultured CD8+ T cells derived from PBMCs. The clonotype originates from a male donor with HIV. The V and J genes are TRBV7-2 and TRBJ2-5, with D possibly matching TRBD1 (8 bases). The DNA of the CDR3 is TGTGCCAGCAGCGTAACAGGGGGGGAAGAGACCCAGTACTTC. Translated: CASSVTGGEETQYF.